This TCR beta chain was profiled in a study of cytomegalovirus exposure and HLA in healthy donors. Study-level findings and limits: The authors excluded some V segments, including TRBV6-2 and TRBV6-3, as indistinguishable. A later analysis reportedly found fewer N-insertions in an Asian-associated ancestry cluster than the roughly 670-donor mean. An analysis done earlier found most TCR beta V segments productive about 87% or about 30% of the time. Researchers catalogued about 160 TCR beta chains as cytomegalovirus-associated.

Primers for the PCR totalled 60 Vbeta and 13 Jbeta. Produced via immunoSEQ multiplex PCR; TCRdb's table is partial and in-frame only. The data hold around 130,000 clones, with around 79% observed a single time. V lost 8 bases and J lost 6, with 27 bases in between. The CDR3 totals 16 residues. Germline V CDR1 and CDR2: SGHRS, YFSETQ. Regarding this clone: No antigen is known for it.

Sequencing used PBMCs. The chain couples TRBV5-1 to TRBJ2-7; the D gene is possibly TRBD1 (6 bases). The receptor was isolated from a woman aged 40 to 50 in good health and CMV-seropositive. The CDR3 protein is CASAAIAGANLGEQYF. The CDR3 coding sequence is TGCGCCAGTGCTGCCATCGCAGGGGCTAACTTAGGCGAGCAGTACTTC.